This TCR beta chain was observed in a study of blood T cell repertoires in COVID-19. The overall study: Donors in the United States, Italy and Spain gave samples during acute or convalescent COVID-19. The cDNA or gDNA used as material had been derived from T cells, B-cell-depleted T cells, or PBMCs.

In germline, CDR1 is SEHNR, CDR2 FQNEAQ (reference sequence). CDR3 length: 15 amino acids. The J segment lost 6 bases and the V segment lost 4 bases, leaving 3 bases of the junction unmatched. A few counts support this clone. Methods used by the authors: Cell counts per sample came from amplifying reference gene primers. Measured with immunoSEQ multiplex PCR; TCRdb has only the in-frame clones, and not every one. V and J calls and clone size are those listed in that table; D and trimming were worked out from the DNA. There are 150,000 to 250,000 clones in the sample; roughly four fifths occur only once, and 6.9% lies in the top ten.

Sequencing was done on a sample of peripheral blood. The rearrangement joins TRBV7-9 to TRBJ2-1, with 13 bases matching TRBD2. This TCR came from a human donor with acute or convalescent COVID-19. The donor label of this sample is uncertain. The CDR3 sequence is CASSSGTSGINEQFF. Written as DNA, the CDR3 is TGTGCCAGCAGCTCCGGGACTAGCGGGATCAATGAGCAGTTCTTC.